The next 25 T cell receptor beta chains were all read from a single sample in a study of blood T cell repertoires in COVID-19. Clones were sequenced by immunoSEQ multiplex PCR, and TCRdb holds only the in-frame ones, with some missing. This table holds 250,000 to 300,000 clones, 70% to 90% found once. The sample consisted of PBMCs or T cells enriched from blood (not recorded which). The receptors here all came from a woman between 45 and 60 years old who had been exposed to COVID-19.

The chain combines TRBV3-1 (or the pseudogene TRBV3-2) with TRBJ2-5; 11 nucleotides agree with TRBD1. Germline assignment: CDR1 LGHDT and CDR2 YNNKEL (reference sequence). V shed 6 bases and J 1 base; nucleotides not matched to a gene: 4. The CDR3 is 15 amino acids. The CDR3 sequence: CASSLDRGPQETQYF. DNA for the CDR3: TGTGCCAGCAGTCTGGACAGGGGGCCCCAAGAGACCCAGTACTTC.

V usage is TRBV5-1 and J usage is TRBJ2-3; 7 bases are shared with TRBD2. CDR1 and CDR2 from the germline V gene are SGHRS and YFSETQ. The CDR3 is 15 residues long. Losses at the gene ends were 4 bases for V and 2 bases for J; bases not matched to a gene: 7. CDR3: CASSRSSGDTDTQYF. The DNA of the CDR3 is TGCGCCAGCAGCCGATCTAGCGGAGACACAGATACGCAGTATTTT.

This clone was detected only a few times. This sequence joins TRBV12-3 or TRBV12-4 and TRBJ1-5; no definite D call. Trimming removed 4 bases at V and 6 bases at J, with 7 bases between. The CDR3 contains 12 residues. CDR3 loop: CASSSYSQPQHF. CDR3 DNA: TGTGCCAGCAGTTCCTATAGTCAGCCCCAGCATTTT.

The chain joins TRBV3-1 (or the pseudogene TRBV3-2) to TRBJ2-5, with D tentatively TRBD1 (5 bases). Germline V gene lookup returns CDR1 LGHDT and CDR2 YNNKEL (reference sequence). The ends were cut back, 3 bases at V and 5 bases at J, with 10 bases in the middle. CDR3 length: 13 residues. The DNA for the CDR3 is TGTGCCAGCAGCCAGGGGCGCATTGAGACCCAGTACTTC. It yields the protein CASSQGRIETQYF.

The chain carries TRBV10-1 and TRBJ2-2, with D unclear. Trimming pared 8 bases from V and 0 bases from J, leaving 4 bases between. This CDR3 region has 12 residues. Germline values: CDR1 WNHNN, CDR2 SYGVQD (reference sequence). CDR3 nucleotides: TGCGCCAGCGGAGCGAACACCGGGGAGCTGTTTTTT. Encoded protein: CASGANTGELFF.

The chain is built from TRBV18 and TRBJ2-3; maybe TRBD2 (5 bases). V was shortened by 4 bases and J by 7 bases, with 12 bases between the two germline ends. This CDR3 has 13 amino acids. Per the germline V gene, CDR1 is KGHSH and CDR2 is LQKENI. The CDR3 DNA is TGTGCCAGCTCACGGATACTCGGGAATACGCAGTATTTT. Translating gives CASSRILGNTQYF.

The chain links TRBV5-1 to TRBJ1-1, with TRBD1 matching over 8 bases. CDR1 and CDR2 from the germline V gene are SGHRS and YFSETQ. V trimming: 0 bases; J trimming: 11 bases; junction bases outside the gene matches: 12. The length of the CDR3 is 15 residues. The CDR3 DNA is TGCGCCAGCAGCTTGGTACCAGGGGGCGCTGGCGACGCTTTCTTT. This codes for CASSLVPGGAGDAFF.

Only a few counts were recorded for this clone. The J gene is TRBJ2-2, the V gene TRBV27, with TRBD1 matching over 10 bases. The length of the CDR3 is 15 residues. Germline values: CDR1 MNHEY, CDR2 SMNVEV (reference sequence). The junction had 2 bases not matched to a gene; V was cut back by 3 bases and J by 4 bases. CDR3 in amino acids: CASSLGQGLTGELFF. The CDR3 DNA reads TGTGCCAGCAGTTTGGGACAGGGGCTCACCGGGGAGCTGTTTTTT.

The V gene is TRBV6-6, the J gene TRBJ1-4, with a possible D match to TRBD1 (5 bases). The CDR3 totals 13 residues. V lost 7 bases to trimming and J lost 8 bases, with 14 bases between them. Germline V lookup: CDR1 MNHNY, CDR2 SVGAGI (reference sequence). The CDR3 nucleotides are TGTGCCAGCATGGGAGGGGTATTCGAAAAACTGTTTTTT. Translated: CASMGGVFEKLFF.

The sample holds many counts of this clone. CDR3 DNA sequence: TGTGCCATCAGTAACGACAGGGAAAGGAGCACAGATACGCAGTATTTT. Translated, it gives CAISNDRERSTDTQYF. The chain has TRBV10-3 and TRBJ2-3, with 7 bases aligning to TRBD1. The junction had 8 bases not matched to a gene; V was cut back by 5 bases and J by 0 bases. From germline, CDR1 is ENHRY and CDR2 SYGVKD. The CDR3 is 16 amino acids.

This chain links TRBV5-1 with TRBJ1-2; 10 bases are a match to TRBD1. Germline CDR1 SGHRS, CDR2 YFSETQ. CDR3 length equals 15 residues. Trimming at V came to 3 bases and at J to 7 bases, leaving 9 bases not matched to a gene. As DNA, the CDR3 is TGCGCCAGCAGCTCGGCAGACAGGGGGCATACTGGCTACACCTTC. Translation: CASSSADRGHTGYTF.

The chain uses TRBV18 and TRBJ1-1; 8 bases match TRBD1. The CDR3 has 15 amino acids. V lost 3 bases, J lost 3 bases, and 6 bases stayed unmatched. Germline CDR1 reads KGHSH; CDR2 reads LQKENI. CDR3 sequence reads: CASSPVGQGDTEAFF. The DNA for the CDR3 is TGTGCCAGCTCACCGGTAGGACAGGGTGACACTGAAGCTTTCTTT. Full variable domain (missing parts from reference TRBV18 and TRBJ1-1): NAGVMQNPRHLVRRRGQEARLRCSPMKGHSHVYWYRQLPEEGLKFMVYLQKENIIDESGMPKERFSAEFPKEGPSILRIQQVVRGDSAAYFCASSPVGQGDTEAFFGQGTRLTVV.

The chain uses TRBV4-2 and TRBJ2-2; D is possibly TRBD2 (6 bases). CDR3 length: 20 amino acids. V gave up 5 bases and J gave up 2 bases, with 27 bases separating them. Germline values: CDR1 LGHNA, CDR2 YNFKEQ. As DNA, the CDR3 is TGTGCCAGCAGCTCAAAGGGTGGTACCGGGGACTCCAAAAACACCGGGGAGCTGTTTTTT. Its protein product is CASSSKGGTGDSKNTGELFF.

The gene calls are TRBV3-1 (or the pseudogene TRBV3-2) and TRBJ1-1; D possibly corresponds to TRBD1 (6 bases). V dropped 4 bases and J dropped 0 bases, with 12 bases sitting between them. The CDR3 totals 15 residues. Per germline, CDR1 LGHDT and CDR2 YNNKEL (reference sequence). The CDR3 DNA is TGTGCCAGCAGCCCACAACAGGGAGTGAACACTGAAGCTTTCTTT. Translated: CASSPQQGVNTEAFF.

The gene calls are TRBV19 and TRBJ2-7; 7 positions match TRBD2. The CDR3 is 14 residues long. Losses at the gene ends were 6 bases for V and 0 bases for J; bases not matched to a gene: 5. The germline V gene encodes CDR1 LNHDA and CDR2 SQIVND (reference sequence). In DNA, the CDR3 is TGTGCCAGTAGGGCGCGGGGGACCTCCTACGAGCAGTACTTC. As protein: CASRARGTSYEQYF.

V is TRBV23-1 and J is TRBJ2-7; maybe TRBD2 (6 bases). TRBV23-1 is sorted into the ORF group, with uncertain function. The CDR3 has 15 amino acids. V lost 1 base to trimming and J lost 5 bases, with 15 bases between them. The CDR3 region has the DNA TGCGCCAGCAGTCAATATAGTGGGGGGAACCACGAGCAGTACTTC. It specifies CASSQYSGGNHEQYF.

This sequence joins TRBV24-1 and TRBJ2-5; TRBD1 might be the D (5 bases). Germline CDR1 is KGHDR and CDR2 is SFDVKD. The CDR3 spans 13 residues. V dropped 10 bases and J dropped 0 bases, with 11 bases sitting between them. The CDR3 sequence is CATGEGYQETQYF. The CDR3 region has the DNA TGTGCCACAGGGGAAGGGTACCAAGAGACCCAGTACTTC.

J is TRBJ2-1 and V is TRBV6-5, with D perhaps matching TRBD1 (6 bases). Germline values: CDR1 MNHEY, CDR2 SVGAGI. Trimming pared 6 bases from V and 15 bases from J, leaving 27 bases between. CDR3 size: 15 residues. The CDR3 region is CASSRGSHRVGDLFF. The CDR3 region has the DNA TGTGCCAGCAGCCGCGGGTCCCACAGGGTTGGCGATCTGTTCTTC.

The chain joins TRBV27 to TRBJ2-2; D is uncertain. Trimming took off 2 bases at V and 2 bases at J, with 12 bases between the two ends. The CDR3 covers 16 residues. The germline V gene encodes CDR1 MNHEY and CDR2 SMNVEV (reference sequence). CDR3 DNA sequence: TGTGCCAGCAGTTTACGCTCGAGTTTTAACACCGGGGAGCTGTTTTTT. Its translation: CASSLRSSFNTGELFF.

J is TRBJ2-5 and V is TRBV7-2, with a possible D match to TRBD2 (6 bases). The CDR3 length is 14 residues. Germline V gives CDR1 SGHTA, CDR2 FQGNSA. Trimming stripped 5 bases from V and 10 bases from J, with 20 bases between. CDR3 protein: CASSQEGQSGDQYF. In nucleotides, the CDR3 is TGTGCCAGCAGCCAAGAGGGTCAGTCGGGGGACCAGTACTTC. Looking up the rest from reference TRBV7-2 and TRBJ2-5 gives the full variable domain: GAGVSQSPSNKVTEKGKDVELRCDPISGHTALYWYRQSLGQGLEFLIYFQGNSAPDKSGLPSDRFSAERTGGSVSTLTIQRTQQEDSAVYLCASSQEGQSGDQYFGPGTRLLVL.

This sequence joins TRBV27 and TRBJ2-5, with 8 positions matching TRBD1. The trim removed 6 bases at V and 2 bases at J, leaving 2 bases unmatched. Germline V CDR1 and CDR2: MNHEY, SMNVEV (reference sequence). This CDR3 comprises 13 residues. In DNA, the CDR3 is TGTGCCAGCAGAAGGACAGGGCAAGAGACCCAGTACTTC. This translates into CASRRTGQETQYF.

This clone occurred a few times. The chain uses TRBV5-1 and TRBJ1-5, with 9 bases aligning to TRBD1. V lost 5 bases to trimming and J lost 4 bases; unmatched junction nucleotides: 7. The CDR3 has 15 amino acids. CDR1 and CDR2 from the germline V gene are SGHRS and YFSETQ. CDR3 loop: CASRPGTGSNQPQHF. CDR3 nucleotide sequence: TGCGCCAGCAGACCCGGGACAGGGTCAAATCAGCCCCAGCATTTT.

This chain links TRBV5-6 with TRBJ2-1; 14 nucleotides match TRBD2. CDR1 SGHDT and CDR2 YYEEEE come from the germline V gene. The ends lost 2 bases at V and 0 bases at J; junction bases unmatched: 7. CDR3 length: 19 amino acids. CDR3 protein: CASSFGLAGGKSSYNEQFF. The CDR3 DNA sequence: TGTGCCAGCAGCTTTGGACTAGCGGGGGGAAAGAGCTCCTACAATGAGCAGTTCTTC.

The chain recombines TRBV27 with TRBJ2-7; 7 bases fit TRBD1. The CDR3 loop spans 13 amino acids. Germline V gene lookup returns CDR1 MNHEY and CDR2 SMNVEV (reference sequence). V trimming: 5 bases; J trimming: 5 bases; junction bases outside the gene matches: 6. The CDR3 nucleotides are TGTGCCAGCAGTCCGACAGGGCGCCACGAGCAGTACTTC. The encoded protein is CASSPTGRHEQYF.

CDR3 DNA: TGTGCCAGCAGCGGCCCAAACAGGGGCCTTCATGGCTACACCTTC. The encoded protein is CASSGPNRGLHGYTF. The rearrangement uses TRBV13 and TRBJ1-2; TRBD1 matches at 7 bases. This CDR3 is 15 amino acids long. Germline V gene data show CDR1 as PRHDT and CDR2 as FYEKMQ (reference sequence). V dropped 5 bases and J dropped 6; count of bases not matched to a gene: 12.